The rows below give T cell receptor beta chains drawn from one sample of a study of T cells in Graves' hyperthyroidism and ophthalmopathy. TCRdb reprocessed the multiplex PCR reads via MiXCR and lists one record per CDR3 protein. The table lists a few hundred thousand distinct CDR3 sequences, under 25% of them singletons. Sequencing used blood. Receptors originate from a woman between 50 and 59 years old with Graves' hyperthyroidism. CDR3s include the opening cysteine and the closing phenylalanine or tryptophan. D genes are given only for firm matches. Part of the rows lack a size; the others show once, few, many or a class for expanded clones.

TRBJ1-5,NA,few,TRBV19,TGTGCCAGTAGTATTGGGAGAAGCAATCAGCCCCAGCATTTT,CASSIGRSNQPQHF
TRBJ1-2,TRBD1,NA,TRBV11-2,TGTGTCAGCAGCACCCTGAGACAGGGCCAAGGCTATGGCTACACCTTC,CVSSTLRQGQGYGYTF
TRBJ1-2,TRBD1,many,TRBV30,TGTGCCTGGCTACTCCGGGACAGGAAAAACTATGGCTACACCTTC,CAWLLRDRKNYGYTF
TRBJ2-1,TRBD1,once,TRBV11-1,TGTGCCAGCAGCACGACAGGGGTTTACAATGAGCAGTTCTTC,CASSTTGVYNEQFF
TRBJ2-4,TRBD2,NA,TRBV9,TGTGCCAGCAGCGTAAGTCTAGCGGGGTATCAGTACTTC,CASSVSLAGYQYF
TRBJ2-5,NA,few,TRBV7-9,TGTGCCAGCAGCTTAGTCCGCTTGGAGACCCAGTACTTC,CASSLVRLETQYF
TRBJ2-2,NA,many,TRBV24-1,TGTGCCACCAGTGACCCGGGACACCCGAACACCGGGGAGCTGTTTTTT,CATSDPGHPNTGELFF
TRBJ1-5,NA,few,TRBV30,TGTGCCTGGAGTTCCAACTTGGGACGGATCAATCAGCCCCAGCATTTT,CAWSSNLGRINQPQHF
TRBJ2-5,NA,many,TRBV11-2,TGTGCCAGCAGCCAAGTGGCAGGGGGAGGGAAAGAGACCCAGTACTTC,CASSQVAGGGKETQYF
TRBJ2-3,TRBD2,NA,TRBV15,TGTGCCACCAGCAGTGGGCTAGCGGGATCCACAGATACGCAGTATTTT,CATSSGLAGSTDTQYF
TRBJ1-5,NA,many,TRBV6-1,TGTGCCAGCAGTGACGGGAGCAATCAGCCCCAGCATTTT,CASSDGSNQPQHF
TRBJ2-2,NA,few,TRBV9,TGTGCCAGCAGCGAAGTTCAGGGCCGAGGCAGGGTTAACACCGGGGAGCTGTTTTTT,CASSEVQGRGRVNTGELFF
TRBJ2-1,TRBD2,many,TRBV11-3,TGTGCCAGCAGCCTCATCAGCGGGAGGGCGGATGAGCAGTTCTTC,CASSLISGRADEQFF
TRBJ2-5,TRBD1,many,TRBV5-1,TGCGCCAGCAGCTTGGCGACGACAGGGGGCCAAGAGACCCAGTACTTC,CASSLATTGGQETQYF
TRBJ2-5,NA,few,TRBV11-2,TGTGCCAGCAGCTTCCCGGGGACCGTACAGACCCAGTACTTC,CASSFPGTVQTQYF
TRBJ1-1,TRBD1,NA,TRBV6-1,TGTGCCAGCAGCCGAGACAGGGCTCCCTTGAACACTGAAGCTTTCTTT,CASSRDRAPLNTEAFF
TRBJ2-7,NA,many,TRBV20-1,TGCAGTGCACAGAGTTTAGGGCAATACGAGCAGTACTTC,CSAQSLGQYEQYF
TRBJ2-7,NA,NA,TRBV6-5,TGTGCCAGCAGTTACGGGACACCAAACTACGAGCAGTACTTC,CASSYGTPNYEQYF
TRBJ2-1,TRBD2,many,TRBV7-9,TGTGCCAGCAGCTTCGCTAGCGGGGGCAGGGAGCAGTTCTTC,CASSFASGGREQFF
TRBJ2-3,NA,NA,TRBV12-3/TRBV12-4,TGTGCCAGCAGTGTGGGGCCAGGAGATACGCAGTATTTT,CASSVGPGDTQYF
TRBJ2-5,TRBD1,many,TRBV30,TGTGCCTGGAGGGGTTGGGGACAGACGGCGTACCAAGAGACCCAGTACTTC,CAWRGWGQTAYQETQYF
TRBJ1-3,NA,many,TRBV4-1,TGCGCCAGCAGCCAAGCGACAGGTTCAACGGGAAACACCATATATTTT,CASSQATGSTGNTIYF
TRBJ2-1,TRBD2,many,TRBV2,TGTGCCAGCAGTGGAGCGGGAGGGCCTAATGAGCAGTTCTTC,CASSGAGGPNEQFF
TRBJ1-1,NA,many,TRBV27,TGTGCCAGCAGTTTACAGGCGGTATCGGGTTTTGAAGCTTTCTTT,CASSLQAVSGFEAFF
TRBJ2-1,NA,few,TRBV24-1,TGTGCCACCAGTGATTTTACAGGAGACCATGAGCAGTTCTTC,CATSDFTGDHEQFF
TRBJ2-2,NA,many,TRBV14,TGTGCCAGCAGCCGAATCTCGAACACCGGGGAGCTGTTTTTT,CASSRISNTGELFF
TRBJ1-6,NA,NA,TRBV9,TGTGCCAGCAGCCCCGGGACGAAGGATTCACCCCTCCACTTT,CASSPGTKDSPLHF
TRBJ1-4,NA,many,TRBV27,TGTGCCAGCAGTTTGGGGTGGGGAGCTAATGAAAAACTGTTTTTT,CASSLGWGANEKLFF
TRBJ2-1,NA,NA,TRBV12-3/TRBV12-4,TGTGCCAGCAGCTACGCGTATGAGCAGTTCTTC,CASSYAYEQFF
TRBJ1-6,NA,many,TRBV7-9,TGTGCCAGCAGCCCCCCGACGGTCTATACCCTCCACTTT,CASSPPTVYTLHF
TRBJ2-7,NA,few,TRBV4-1,TGCGCCAGCAGCCAATTGGGGGTCCCCCTCTCCTACGAGCAGTACTTC,CASSQLGVPLSYEQYF
TRBJ1-2,TRBD1,few,TRBV6-1,TGTGCCAGCAGACAAGGGACAGGGGGAGGCTACACCTTC,CASRQGTGGGYTF
TRBJ2-1,NA,few,TRBV29-1,TGCAGCGTTGGGACAGCCTACAATGAGCAGTTCTTC,CSVGTAYNEQFF
TRBJ1-5,NA,many,TRBV28,TGTGCCAGCAAAGAGGACAGTAGGGGCAATCAGCCCCAGCATTTT,CASKEDSRGNQPQHF
TRBJ2-3,TRBD1,NA,TRBV4-2,TGTGCCAGCAGCCAAGACTCAGCGCCCGGGACAGGGATTACAGATACGCAGTATTTT,CASSQDSAPGTGITDTQYF
TRBJ1-2,TRBD1,NA,TRBV6-2/TRBV6-3,TGTGCCAGCGCGACGGGACAGGGTTGGGGTGGCTACACCTTC,CASATGQGWGGYTF
TRBJ2-2,NA,few,TRBV11-3,TGTGCCAGCAGCCTCTGGGGCGCAGGCACCGGGGAGCTGTTTTTT,CASSLWGAGTGELFF
TRBJ2-2,NA,many,TRBV11-1,TGTGCCGTTATGGGGCCCGGGGAGCTGTTTTTT,CAVMGPGELFF
TRBJ2-1,NA,few,TRBV29-1,TGCAGCGTTGTTAATTTACAGCACAATGAGCAGTTCTTC,CSVVNLQHNEQFF
TRBJ2-1,NA,many,TRBV11-3,TGTGCCAGCGCCTCCTACAATGAGCAGTTCTTC,CASASYNEQFF
TRBJ2-5,TRBD2,many,TRBV18,TGTGCCAGCTCAGACGGACTAGCGGGAGCCGGGGAGACCCAGTACTTC,CASSDGLAGAGETQYF
TRBJ2-3,NA,many,TRBV6-5,TGTGCCAGCAGTTACAGGGTACTAGATACGCAGTATTTT,CASSYRVLDTQYF
TRBJ2-1,NA,NA,TRBV7-9,TGTGCCAGCAGCACTCTGGAGGACGAGCAGTTCTTC,CASSTLEDEQFF
TRBJ1-2,NA,many,TRBV3-1,TGTGCCAGCAGCCATCTCTGGGGCTACACCTTC,CASSHLWGYTF
TRBJ1-4,NA,many,TRBV12-3/TRBV12-4,TGTGCCAGCAGTTTAGACGGGGTAGGGGAAAAACTGTTTTTT,CASSLDGVGEKLFF
TRBJ1-2,NA,few,TRBV5-4,TGTGCCAGCAAGGAACCGACTACCTATGGCTACACCTTC,CASKEPTTYGYTF
TRBJ2-7,NA,many,TRBV5-1,TGCGCCAGCAGCTTGGAAGGGGTTGGCTACGAGCAGTACTTC,CASSLEGVGYEQYF
TRBJ2-1,NA,once,TRBV20-1,TGCAGTGCTTATACTTCGTCCTACAATGAGCAGTTCTTC,CSAYTSSYNEQFF
TRBJ2-2,TRBD1,many,TRBV24-1,TGTGCCACCAGTGACCCGGGACAGGGGGACGGGGAGCTGTTTTTT,CATSDPGQGDGELFF
TRBJ1-6,TRBD1,many,TRBV18,TGTGCCAGCTCACCACCAGGGGGCGATTCACCCCTCCACTTT,CASSPPGGDSPLHF
TRBJ2-2,TRBD1,few,TRBV6-2/TRBV6-3,TGTGCCAGCAGTTACTCGGGGGTGGGACAGGGTCTCACCGGGGAGCTGTTTTTT,CASSYSGVGQGLTGELFF
TRBJ1-2,NA,NA,TRBV20-1,TGCAGTGGTAGCAGTTCGAATTACTATGGCTACACCTTC,CSGSSSNYYGYTF
TRBJ2-7,TRBD1,NA,TRBV20-1,TGCAGTGCTACCTCCGGGACAGGGGCTTACGAGCAGTACTTC,CSATSGTGAYEQYF
TRBJ1-2,TRBD1,many,TRBV7-3,TGTGCCAGCAGCCCAAGGGACAGGGGGCGGGATGGCTACACCTTC,CASSPRDRGRDGYTF
TRBJ2-7,TRBD2,NA,TRBV7-2,TGTGCCAGCAGCCCTGATGCGACTAGCGGGAGTCGGCAGTACTTC,CASSPDATSGSRQYF
TRBJ1-1,NA,many,TRBV6-1,TGTGCCAGCAGCCCTGGGGGCAGGCTGAACACTGAAGCTTTCTTT,CASSPGGRLNTEAFF
TRBJ2-7,NA,many,TRBV18,TGTGCCAGCTCCAACTCCGATAGACCCTACGAGCAGTACTTC,CASSNSDRPYEQYF
TRBJ1-2,TRBD1,many,TRBV11-2,TGTGCCAGCAGCTTTCAGGGGGGCGATGGCTACACCTTC,CASSFQGGDGYTF
TRBJ1-1,NA,many,TRBV18,TGTGCCAGCTCACCGGTGGGAGCCGAGAACACTGAAGCTTTCTTT,CASSPVGAENTEAFF
TRBJ2-7,NA,NA,TRBV10-3,TGTGCCATCAGCGCCGGGACACTCGGCTACGAGCAGTACTTC,CAISAGTLGYEQYF